Detailed here is one T cell receptor (beta chain). Its antigen is currently not known. There are no base qualities to consult, and no much larger clone falls within one base. Receptor amplification or capture employed the immunoSEQ multiplex PCR assay. Rearranged TCR beta chain sequences were amplified using the hsTCRB Kit according to the manufacturer's protocol. TCRB libraries were sequenced on an Illumina MiSeq. Turning to the authors' computational methods: The kit vendor's proprietary platform handled demultiplexing, trimming and gene mapping. As stored in TCRdb, this immuneACCESS dataset retains in-frame rearrangements with V and J assigned. A fraction of the clones does not appear; measured against another copy, unresolved V genes explain less than half of the discrepancy, and the remainder lacks a known reason. V and J calls and clone size come straight from that table; D and trimming were deduced from the DNA. This sample is represented by roughly 86,000 clones; roughly 89% of them were singletons. Of the sample, approximately 0.8% falls within the top ten clones.

The source of the sample is a study of a mutant IDH1 vaccine in newly diagnosed glioma (dated by TCRdb to the early 2020s). Background for the entire study: In the chemotherapy-containing groups, vaccination started alongside temozolomide cycles, whereas in patients who had radiotherapy alone it started 4-6 weeks after radiotherapy. The roughly 35 treated patients were roughly 60% male and 37.5% female, with a mean age of about 38 years. For exploratory analyses, longitudinal TCRB deep sequencing was carried out in more than 20 treated patients wherever samples were available. Before enrollment, most patients had been given radiochemotherapy with temozolomide as standard therapy, while the rest had received either radiotherapy alone or temozolomide alone. Visit V12 was the week-35 safety follow-up and visit V13 was the week-47 end of study. Peripheral blood was drawn at six visits: V03 (baseline), V05, V07, V10, V12 and V13.

General findings and caveats noted by the study authors: Selection of PBMC samples for TCRB deep sequencing was based on availability. Across multiple MHC alleles, vaccine-induced immune responses were seen in approximately 93% of patients. The authors noted that analyses of patient blood samples could not be reproduced because of sample limitations. Pseudoprogression appeared unrelated to alterations in the top peripheral T cell clonotypes detected by TCRB sequencing.

The CDR1 and CDR2 encoded by the germline V gene are SGHAT and FQNNGV. V is shortened by 5 bases, J by 7 bases, and the region joining them spans 20 bases. Spanning cysteine to phenylalanine, the CDR3 consists of 16 amino acids. Just the 48-base CDR3 DNA is kept, in frame starting at base 1. The time point label for this specimen denotes: week 47, end of study. A 20-mer mutant IDH1 peptide at 300 micrograms in Montanide made up each vaccine dose, which was injected subcutaneously together with topical imiquimod. Across visits V03 through V10, patients got a total of eight vaccinations, given in weeks 1, 3, 5, 7, 11, 15, 19 and 23. Newly diagnosed WHO grade 3 or 4 IDH1-mutant astrocytomas showing loss of nuclear ATRX were present in the donors. The samples were drawn from NOA16, a multicentre, single-arm, open-label phase I trial in Germany that tested a mutant IDH1 peptide vaccine in humans for the first time. Genomic DNA for TCRB sequencing was isolated from EDTA blood with the DNeasy Blood and Tissue Kit.

The clonotype originates from a woman aged 45-59 years with glioma. Sample: PBMCs, taken from a glioma patient whose treatment included an IDH1 peptide vaccine. The chain is encoded by TRBV11-2 joined to TRBJ1-4; tentative D gene TRBD1, with 5 bases matching. The DNA sequence follows: TGTGCCAGCAGCCCCAACAGGCGCGTGGGGGGTGAAAAACTGTTTTTT. This is translated as CASSPNRRVGGEKLFF.